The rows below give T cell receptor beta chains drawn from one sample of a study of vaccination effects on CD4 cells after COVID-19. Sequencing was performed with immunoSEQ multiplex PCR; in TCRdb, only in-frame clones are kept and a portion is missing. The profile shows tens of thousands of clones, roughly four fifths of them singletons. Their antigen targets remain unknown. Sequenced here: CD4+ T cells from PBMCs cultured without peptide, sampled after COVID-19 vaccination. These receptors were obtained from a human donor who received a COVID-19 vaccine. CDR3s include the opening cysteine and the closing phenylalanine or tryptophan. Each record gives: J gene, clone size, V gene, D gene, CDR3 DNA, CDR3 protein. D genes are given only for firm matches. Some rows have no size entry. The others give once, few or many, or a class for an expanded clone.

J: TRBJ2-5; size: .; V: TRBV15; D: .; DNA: TGTGCCACCAGCAGAGATCTTTGGACTGCCCAGCAAGAGACCCAGTACTTC; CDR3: CATSRDLWTAQQETQYF
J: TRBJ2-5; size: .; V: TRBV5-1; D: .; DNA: TGCGCCAGCAGCTCGACAGAGGGGACGGAGACCCAGTACTTC; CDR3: CASSSTEGTETQYF
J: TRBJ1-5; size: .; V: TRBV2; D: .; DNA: TGTGCCAGCAGTGCCGGACAGAATCAGCCCCAGCATTTT; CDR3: CASSAGQNQPQHF
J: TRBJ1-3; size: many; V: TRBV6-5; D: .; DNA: TGTGCCAGCAGTTACCGCGACAGGGGAAACACCATATATTTT; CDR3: CASSYRDRGNTIYF
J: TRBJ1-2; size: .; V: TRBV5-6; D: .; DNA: TGTGCCAGCAGCTTGGGACAGACGTATGGCTACACCTTC; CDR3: CASSLGQTYGYTF
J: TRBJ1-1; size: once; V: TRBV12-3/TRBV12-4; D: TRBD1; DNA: TGTGCCAGCAGTCGCCAACAGGGGCAAGAGGCTTTCTTT; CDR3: CASSRQQGQEAFF
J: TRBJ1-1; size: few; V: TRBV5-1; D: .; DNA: TGCGCCAGCAGCGCAACAGTGCAGTTGGCGGGCACTGAAGCTTTCTTT; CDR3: CASSATVQLAGTEAFF
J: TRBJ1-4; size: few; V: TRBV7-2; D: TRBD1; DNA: TGTGCCAGCAGCTTATTGGGACAGGGACAGGAAAAACTGTTTTTT; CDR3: CASSLLGQGQEKLFF
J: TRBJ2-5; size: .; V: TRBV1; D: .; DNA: TGCACCAGCAGCCTCGGGACTAGCGGGGGAAGGGAGACCCAGTACTTC; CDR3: CTSSLGTSGGRETQYF
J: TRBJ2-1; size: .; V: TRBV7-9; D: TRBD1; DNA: TGTGCCAGCAGCCAGAGGGGGCCTCGCTACAATGAGCAGTTCTTC; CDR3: CASSQRGPRYNEQFF
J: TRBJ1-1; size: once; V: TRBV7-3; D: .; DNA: TGTGCCAGCAGACCCGACCCGCTGAACACTGAAGCTTTCTTT; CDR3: CASRPDPLNTEAFF
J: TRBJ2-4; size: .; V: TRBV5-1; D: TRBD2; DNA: TGCGCCAGCAGCTCGGGGGGAACGACTACCCTAGCCAAAAACATTCAGTACTTC; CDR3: CASSSGGTTTLAKNIQYF
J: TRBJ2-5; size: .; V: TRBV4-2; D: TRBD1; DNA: TGTGCCAGCAGCTCCCGACAGGGTGGAGAGACCCAGTACTTC; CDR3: CASSSRQGGETQYF
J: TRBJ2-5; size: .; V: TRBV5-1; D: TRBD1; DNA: TGCGCCAGCAGCTTGGGGGACAGGGGAGAGACCCAGTACTTC; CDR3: CASSLGDRGETQYF
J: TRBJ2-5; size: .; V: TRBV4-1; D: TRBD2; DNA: TGCGCCAGCAGCCTCGGAGCGGGGGGGAACCAAGAGACCCAGTACTTC; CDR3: CASSLGAGGNQETQYF
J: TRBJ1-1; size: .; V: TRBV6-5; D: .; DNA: TGTGCCTGCCGCTTGGGGCAGAGGAACACTGAAGCTTTCTTT; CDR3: CACRLGQRNTEAFF
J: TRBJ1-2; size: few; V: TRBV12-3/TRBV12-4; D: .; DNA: TGTGCCAGCAGTTTAAAGGGGTCCTATGGCTACACCTTC; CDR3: CASSLKGSYGYTF
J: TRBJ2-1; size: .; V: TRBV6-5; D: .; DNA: TGTGCCAGCAGTTACGGGGCCAGCTCCTACAATGAGCAGTTCTTC; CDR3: CASSYGASSYNEQFF
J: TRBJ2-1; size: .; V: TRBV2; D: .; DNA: TGTGCCAGCGTTCGGGAGCTCTACAATGAGCAGTTCTTC; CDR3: CASVRELYNEQFF
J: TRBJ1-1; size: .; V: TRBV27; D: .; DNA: TGTGCCAGCAGTTTAGAGGTTGGGGATCTAGTAGCTTTCTTT; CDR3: CASSLEVGDLVAFF